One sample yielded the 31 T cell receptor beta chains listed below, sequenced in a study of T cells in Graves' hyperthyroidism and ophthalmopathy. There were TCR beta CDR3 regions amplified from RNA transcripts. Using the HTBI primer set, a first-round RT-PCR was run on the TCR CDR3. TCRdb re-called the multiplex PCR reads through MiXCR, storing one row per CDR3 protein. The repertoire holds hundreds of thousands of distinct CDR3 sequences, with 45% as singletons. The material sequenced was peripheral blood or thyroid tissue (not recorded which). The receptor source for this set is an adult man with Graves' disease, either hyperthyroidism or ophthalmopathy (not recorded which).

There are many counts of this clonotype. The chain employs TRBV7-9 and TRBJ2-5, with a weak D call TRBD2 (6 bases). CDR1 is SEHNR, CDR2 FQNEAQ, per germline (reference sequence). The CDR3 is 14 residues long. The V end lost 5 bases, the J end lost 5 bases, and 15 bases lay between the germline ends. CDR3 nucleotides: TGTGCCAGCAGCCCTCACCTCCGGGGGGAGACCCAGTACTTC. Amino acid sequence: CASSPHLRGETQYF.

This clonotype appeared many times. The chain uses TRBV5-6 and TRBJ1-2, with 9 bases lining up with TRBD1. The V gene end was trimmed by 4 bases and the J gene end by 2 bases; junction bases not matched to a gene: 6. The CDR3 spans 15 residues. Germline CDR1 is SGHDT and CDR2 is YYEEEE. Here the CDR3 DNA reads TGTGCCAGCAGCCAGGACAGGGGAGCGAACTATGGCTACACCTTC. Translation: CASSQDRGANYGYTF.

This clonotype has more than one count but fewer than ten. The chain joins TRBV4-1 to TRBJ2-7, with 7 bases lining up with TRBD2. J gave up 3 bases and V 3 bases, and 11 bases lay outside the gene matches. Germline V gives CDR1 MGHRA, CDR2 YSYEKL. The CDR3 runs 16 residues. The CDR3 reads CASSHPNRGVGYEQYF. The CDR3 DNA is TGCGCCAGCAGCCACCCAAACCGGGGGGTCGGCTACGAGCAGTACTTC.

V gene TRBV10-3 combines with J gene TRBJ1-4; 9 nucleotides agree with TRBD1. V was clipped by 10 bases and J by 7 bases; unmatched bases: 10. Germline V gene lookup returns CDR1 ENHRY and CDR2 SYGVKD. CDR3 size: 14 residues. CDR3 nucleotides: TGTGCCACGGCTGGGACAGGGAAAGGTGAAAAACTGTTTTTT. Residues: CATAGTGKGEKLFF.

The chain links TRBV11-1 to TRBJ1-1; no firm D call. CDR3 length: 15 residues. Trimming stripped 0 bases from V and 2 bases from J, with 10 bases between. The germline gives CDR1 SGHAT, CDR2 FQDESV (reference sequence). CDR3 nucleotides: TGTGCCAGCAGCTTAGCTAGAAGAAGAAACACTGAAGCTTTCTTT. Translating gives CASSLARRRNTEAFF.

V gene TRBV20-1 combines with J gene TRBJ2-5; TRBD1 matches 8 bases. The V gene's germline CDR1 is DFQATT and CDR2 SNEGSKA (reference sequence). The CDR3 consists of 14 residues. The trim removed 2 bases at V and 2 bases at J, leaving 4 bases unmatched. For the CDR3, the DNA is TGCAGTGCTAGACGACGGACAGGGCAAGAGACCCAGTACTTC. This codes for CSARRRTGQETQYF.

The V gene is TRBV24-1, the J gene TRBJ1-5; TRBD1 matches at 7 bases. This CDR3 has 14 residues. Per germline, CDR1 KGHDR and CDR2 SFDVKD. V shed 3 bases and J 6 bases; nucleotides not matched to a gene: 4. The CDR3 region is CATSDTGVFQPQHF. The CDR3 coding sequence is TGTGCCACCAGTGATACAGGGGTCTTTCAGCCCCAGCATTTT.

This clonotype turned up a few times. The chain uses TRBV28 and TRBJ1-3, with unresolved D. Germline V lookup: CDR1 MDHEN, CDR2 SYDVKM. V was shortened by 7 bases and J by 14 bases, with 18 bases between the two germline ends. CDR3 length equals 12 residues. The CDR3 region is CASTSGPRSVYF. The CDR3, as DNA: TGTGCCAGCACATCGGGCCCACGGTCCGTATATTTT.

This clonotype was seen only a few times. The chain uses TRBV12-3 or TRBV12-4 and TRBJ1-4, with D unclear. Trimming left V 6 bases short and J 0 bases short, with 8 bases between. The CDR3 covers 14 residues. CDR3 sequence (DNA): TGTGCCAGCAGGCTACAGACAACTAATGAAAAACTGTTTTTT. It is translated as CASRLQTTNEKLFF.

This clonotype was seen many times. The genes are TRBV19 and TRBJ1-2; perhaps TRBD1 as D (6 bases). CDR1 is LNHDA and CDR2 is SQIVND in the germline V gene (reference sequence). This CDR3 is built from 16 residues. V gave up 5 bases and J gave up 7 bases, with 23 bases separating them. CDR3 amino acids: CASSAPGTWTTLGYTF. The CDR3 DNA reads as TGTGCCAGTAGTGCCCCCGGGACATGGACTACGCTTGGCTACACCTTC.

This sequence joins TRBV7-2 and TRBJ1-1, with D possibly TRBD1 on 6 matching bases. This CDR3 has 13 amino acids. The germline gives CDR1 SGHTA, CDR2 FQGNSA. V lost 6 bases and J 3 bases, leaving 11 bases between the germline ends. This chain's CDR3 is CASSLRGYTEAFF. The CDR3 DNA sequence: TGTGCCAGCAGTTTGAGGGGGTACACTGAAGCTTTCTTT.

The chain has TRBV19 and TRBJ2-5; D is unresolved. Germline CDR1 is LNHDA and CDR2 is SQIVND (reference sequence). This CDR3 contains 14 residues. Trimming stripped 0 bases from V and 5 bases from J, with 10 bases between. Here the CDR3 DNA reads TGTGCCAGTAGTATAGATTCCGGAACCGAGACCCAGTACTTC. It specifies CASSIDSGTETQYF.

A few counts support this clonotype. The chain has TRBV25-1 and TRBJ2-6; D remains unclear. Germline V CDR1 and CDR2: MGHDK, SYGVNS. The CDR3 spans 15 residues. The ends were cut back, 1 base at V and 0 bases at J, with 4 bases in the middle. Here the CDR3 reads CASSEWGSGANVLTF. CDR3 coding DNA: TGTGCCAGCAGTGAATGGGGCTCTGGGGCCAACGTCCTGACTTTC.

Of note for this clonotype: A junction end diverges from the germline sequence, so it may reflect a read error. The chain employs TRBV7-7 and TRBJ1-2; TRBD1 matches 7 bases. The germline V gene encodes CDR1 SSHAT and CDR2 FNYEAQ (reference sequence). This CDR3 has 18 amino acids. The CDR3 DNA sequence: TGTGCTAGCAGCTTAACGGGAAGGGGGCCGGGGAGCTATGATGGCTACACCTTC. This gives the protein CASSLTGRGPGSYDGYTF.

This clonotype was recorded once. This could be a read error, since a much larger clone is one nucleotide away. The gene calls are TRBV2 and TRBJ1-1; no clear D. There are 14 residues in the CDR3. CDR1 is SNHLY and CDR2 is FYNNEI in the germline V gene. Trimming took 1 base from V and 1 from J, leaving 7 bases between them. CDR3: CASSEDAANTEAFF. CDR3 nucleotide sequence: TGTGCCAGCAGTGAAGATGCGGCGAACACTGAAGCTTTCTTT.

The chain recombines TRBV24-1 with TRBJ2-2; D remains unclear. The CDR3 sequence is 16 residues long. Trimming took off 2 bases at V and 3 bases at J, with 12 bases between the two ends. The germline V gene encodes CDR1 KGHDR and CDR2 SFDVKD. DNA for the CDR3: TGTGCCACCAGTGATTCTGCGAGGAGCTACACCGGGGAGCTGTTTTTT. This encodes CATSDSARSYTGELFF.

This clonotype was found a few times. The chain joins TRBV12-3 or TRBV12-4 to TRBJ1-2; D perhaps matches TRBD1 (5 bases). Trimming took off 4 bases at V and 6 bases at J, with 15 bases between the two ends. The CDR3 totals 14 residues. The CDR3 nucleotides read TGTGCCAGCAGTTCTGAGGGGCCCAAGGATGGCTACACCTTC. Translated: CASSSEGPKDGYTF.

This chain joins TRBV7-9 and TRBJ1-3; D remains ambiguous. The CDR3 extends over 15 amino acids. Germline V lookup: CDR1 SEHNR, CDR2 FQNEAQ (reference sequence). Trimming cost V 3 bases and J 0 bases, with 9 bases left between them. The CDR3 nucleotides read TGTGCCAGCAGCTTGACGGCCAGCTCTGGAAACACCATATATTTT. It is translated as CASSLTASSGNTIYF.

Written as DNA, the CDR3 is TGCAGTGCCACTGGGGGTTCCTTATATGGCTACACCTTC. This gives the protein CSATGGSLYGYTF. The genes are TRBV20-1 and TRBJ1-2; a weak D match, TRBD1 (5 bases). Trimming took 6 bases from V and 5 from J, leaving 16 bases between them. The CDR3 covers 13 residues. In germline, CDR1 is DFQATT, CDR2 SNEGSKA (reference sequence).

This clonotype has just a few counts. The CDR3 protein is CASSLGPGQGLYGYTF. The CDR3 DNA is TGTGCCAGCAGCTTAGGGCCGGGACAGGGTCTCTATGGCTACACCTTC. The gene calls are TRBV7-9 and TRBJ1-2; 9 bases match TRBD1. V dropped 1 base and J dropped 4; count of bases not matched to a gene: 7. There are 16 residues in the CDR3. Germline CDR1 and CDR2: SEHNR and FQNEAQ (reference sequence).

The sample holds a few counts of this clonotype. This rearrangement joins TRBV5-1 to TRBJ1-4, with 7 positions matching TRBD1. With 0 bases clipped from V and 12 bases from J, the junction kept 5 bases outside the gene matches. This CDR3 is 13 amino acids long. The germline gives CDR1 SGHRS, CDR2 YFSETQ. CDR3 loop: CASSLVLGQQLFF. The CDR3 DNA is TGCGCCAGCAGCTTGGTTCTGGGACAGCAACTGTTTTTT.

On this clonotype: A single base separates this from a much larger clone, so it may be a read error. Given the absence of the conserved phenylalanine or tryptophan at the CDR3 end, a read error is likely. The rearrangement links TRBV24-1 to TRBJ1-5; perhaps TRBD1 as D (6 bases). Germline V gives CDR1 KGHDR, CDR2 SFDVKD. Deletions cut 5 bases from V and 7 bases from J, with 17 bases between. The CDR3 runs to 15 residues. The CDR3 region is CATSGIGGLEQPQHL. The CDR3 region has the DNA TGTGCCACCAGTGGAATTGGGGGCCTGGAGCAGCCCCAGCATCTT.

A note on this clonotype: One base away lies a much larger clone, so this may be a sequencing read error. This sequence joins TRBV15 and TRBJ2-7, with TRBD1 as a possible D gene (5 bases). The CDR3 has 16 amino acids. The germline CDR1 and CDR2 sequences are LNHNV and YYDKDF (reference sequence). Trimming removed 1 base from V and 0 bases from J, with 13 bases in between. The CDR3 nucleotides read TGTGCCACCAGCAGAGTGGCAGGGAAAAACTCCTACGAGCAGTACTTC. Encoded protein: CATSRVAGKNSYEQYF.

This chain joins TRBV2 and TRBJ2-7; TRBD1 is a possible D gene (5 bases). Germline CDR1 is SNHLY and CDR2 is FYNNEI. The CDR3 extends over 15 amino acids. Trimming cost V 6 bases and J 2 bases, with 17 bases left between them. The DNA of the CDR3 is TGTGCCAGCAGCCAGCTCCGACAGATAGCCTACGAGCAGTACTTC. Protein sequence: CASSQLRQIAYEQYF.

CDR3 protein: CASSYTHWLAGNTIYF. The DNA of the CDR3 is TGTGCCAGCAGCTACACTCATTGGCTTGCCGGAAACACCATATATTTT. The rearrangement uses TRBV11-2 and TRBJ1-3, with D hard to call. V was shortened by 4 bases and J by 4 bases, with 17 bases between the two germline ends. Germline V lookup: CDR1 SGHAT, CDR2 FQNNGV. CDR3 size: 16 residues.

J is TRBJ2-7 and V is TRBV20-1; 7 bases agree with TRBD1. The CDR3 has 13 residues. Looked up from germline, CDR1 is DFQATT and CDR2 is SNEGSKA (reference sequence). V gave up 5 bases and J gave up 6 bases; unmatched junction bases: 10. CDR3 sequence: CSASQGDLREQYF. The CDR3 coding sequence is TGCAGTGCTTCTCAGGGGGATCTTCGCGAGCAGTACTTC.

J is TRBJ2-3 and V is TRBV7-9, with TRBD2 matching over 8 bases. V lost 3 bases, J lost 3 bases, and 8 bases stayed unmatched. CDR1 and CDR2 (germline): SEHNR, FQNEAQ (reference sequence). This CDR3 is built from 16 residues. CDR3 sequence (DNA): TGTGCCAGCAGCTTTACTAGCGGTGGAAGAACAGATACGCAGTATTTT. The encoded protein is CASSFTSGGRTDTQYF. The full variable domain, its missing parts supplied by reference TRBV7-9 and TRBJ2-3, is DTGVSQNPRHKITKRGQNVTFRCDPISEHNRLYWYRQTLGQGPEFLTYFQNEAQLEKSRLLSDRFSAERPKGSFSTLEIQRTEQGDSAMYLCASSFTSGGRTDTQYFGPGTRLTVL.

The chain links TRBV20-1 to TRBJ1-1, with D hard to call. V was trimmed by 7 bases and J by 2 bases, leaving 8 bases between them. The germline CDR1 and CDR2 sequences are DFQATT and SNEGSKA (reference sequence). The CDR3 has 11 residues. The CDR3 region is CSGTANTEAFF. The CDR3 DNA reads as TGCAGTGGAACCGCCAACACTGAAGCTTTCTTT.

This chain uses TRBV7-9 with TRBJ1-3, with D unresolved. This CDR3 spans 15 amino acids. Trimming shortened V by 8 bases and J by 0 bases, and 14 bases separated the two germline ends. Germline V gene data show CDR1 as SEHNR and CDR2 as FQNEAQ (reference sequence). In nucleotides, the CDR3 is TGTGCCAGCGGCCCAACTCCGCGCTCTGGAAACACCATATATTTT. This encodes CASGPTPRSGNTIYF.

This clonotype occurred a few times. CDR3 sequence reads: CAVAASGSLNEQYF. CDR3 DNA: TGTGCCGTAGCGGCTAGCGGGAGTCTTAACGAGCAGTACTTC. The rearrangement joins TRBV7-2 to TRBJ2-7; TRBD2 matches 10 bases. CDR1 is SGHTA, CDR2 FQGNSA, per germline. Trimming removed 11 bases from V and 5 bases from J; junction bases left unmatched: 12. The CDR3 spans 14 residues.

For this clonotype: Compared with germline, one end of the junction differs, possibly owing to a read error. The CDR3 protein is CASSQKIGQGVGKLFF. As DNA, the CDR3 is TGCGCCAGCAGCCAAAAAATCGGACAGGGAGTGGGAAAACTGTTTTTT. V is TRBV5-4 and J is TRBJ1-4; 8 nucleotides line up with TRBD1. The CDR3 extends over 16 amino acids. Germline CDR1 SGHNT, CDR2 YYREEE (reference sequence).